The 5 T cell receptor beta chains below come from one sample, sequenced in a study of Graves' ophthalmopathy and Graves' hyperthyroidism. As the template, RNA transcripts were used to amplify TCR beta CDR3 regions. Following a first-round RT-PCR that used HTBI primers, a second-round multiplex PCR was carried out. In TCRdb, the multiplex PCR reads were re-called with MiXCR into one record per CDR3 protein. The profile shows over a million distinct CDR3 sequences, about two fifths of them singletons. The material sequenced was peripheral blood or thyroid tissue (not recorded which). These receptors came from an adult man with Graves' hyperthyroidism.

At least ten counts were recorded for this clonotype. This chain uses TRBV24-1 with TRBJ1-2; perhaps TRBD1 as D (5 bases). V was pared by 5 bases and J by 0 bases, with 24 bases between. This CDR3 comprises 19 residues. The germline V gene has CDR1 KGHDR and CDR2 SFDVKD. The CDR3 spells CATSVDTGEPSITNYGYTF. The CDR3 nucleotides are TGTGCCACCAGTGTAGACACGGGGGAACCTTCGATAACTAACTATGGCTACACCTTC.

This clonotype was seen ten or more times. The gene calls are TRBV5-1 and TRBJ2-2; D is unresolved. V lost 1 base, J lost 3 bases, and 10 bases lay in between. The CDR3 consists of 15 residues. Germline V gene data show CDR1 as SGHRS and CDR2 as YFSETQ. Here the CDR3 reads CASSLYRADTGELFF. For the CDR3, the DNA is TGCGCCAGCAGCTTGTATAGGGCGGACACCGGGGAGCTGTTTTTT.

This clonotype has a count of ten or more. This chain's CDR3 is CASRGQSSSYEQYF. CDR3 DNA sequence: TGTGCCAGCAGGGGACAGTCCTCCTCGTACGAGCAGTACTTC. The genes are TRBV25-1 and TRBJ2-7, with 7 bases aligning to TRBD1. In germline, CDR1 is MGHDK, CDR2 SYGVNS. Unmatched junction bases numbered 9, after V lost 6 bases and J lost 4 bases. The CDR3 sequence is 14 residues long.

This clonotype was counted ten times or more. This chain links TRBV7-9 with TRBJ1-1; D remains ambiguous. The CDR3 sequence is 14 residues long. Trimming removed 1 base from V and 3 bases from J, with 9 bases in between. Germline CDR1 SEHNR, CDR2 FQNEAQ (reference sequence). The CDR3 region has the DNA TGTGCCAGCAGCTTAGACAGTGTTTACACTGAAGCTTTCTTT. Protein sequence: CASSLDSVYTEAFF.

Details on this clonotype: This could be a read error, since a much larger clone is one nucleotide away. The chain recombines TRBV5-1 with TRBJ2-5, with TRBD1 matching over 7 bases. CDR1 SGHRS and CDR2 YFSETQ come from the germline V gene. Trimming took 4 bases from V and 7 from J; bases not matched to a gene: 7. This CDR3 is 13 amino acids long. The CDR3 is CASSQEAGGTQYF. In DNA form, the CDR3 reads TGCGCCAGCAGCCAAGAGGCAGGGGGGACCCAGTACTTC.